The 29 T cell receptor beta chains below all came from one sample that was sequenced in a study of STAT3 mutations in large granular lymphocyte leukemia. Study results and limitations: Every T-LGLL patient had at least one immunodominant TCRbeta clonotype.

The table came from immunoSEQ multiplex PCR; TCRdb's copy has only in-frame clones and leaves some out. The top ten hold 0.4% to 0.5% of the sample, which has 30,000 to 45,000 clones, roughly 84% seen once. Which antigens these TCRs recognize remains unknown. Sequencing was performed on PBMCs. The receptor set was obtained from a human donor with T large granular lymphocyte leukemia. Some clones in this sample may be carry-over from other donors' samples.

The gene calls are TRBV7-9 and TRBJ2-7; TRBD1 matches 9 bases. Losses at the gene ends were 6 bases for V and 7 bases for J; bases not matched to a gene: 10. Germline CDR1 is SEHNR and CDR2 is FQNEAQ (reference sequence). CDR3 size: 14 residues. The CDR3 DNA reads TGTGCCAGCAGGTCCGGGACAGGGAGGGTTGAGCAGTACTTC. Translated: CASRSGTGRVEQYF.

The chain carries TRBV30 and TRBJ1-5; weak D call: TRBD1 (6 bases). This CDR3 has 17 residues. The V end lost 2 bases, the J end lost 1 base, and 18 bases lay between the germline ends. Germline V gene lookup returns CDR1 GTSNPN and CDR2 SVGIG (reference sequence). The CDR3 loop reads CAWSRSQGFPSNQPQHF. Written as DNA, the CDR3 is TGTGCCTGGAGTAGGAGTCAGGGGTTTCCAAGCAATCAGCCCCAGCATTTT.

The CDR3 sequence is CAWSGPGTQQPQHF. The CDR3 DNA reads as TGTGCCTGGAGCGGTCCGGGGACTCAACAGCCCCAGCATTTT. The chain joins TRBV30 to TRBJ1-5, with a tentative D call TRBD1 (5 bases). This CDR3 has 14 residues. V was pared by 3 bases and J by 7 bases, with 16 bases between. Germline-derived CDR1 and CDR2 are GTSNPN and SVGIG (reference sequence).

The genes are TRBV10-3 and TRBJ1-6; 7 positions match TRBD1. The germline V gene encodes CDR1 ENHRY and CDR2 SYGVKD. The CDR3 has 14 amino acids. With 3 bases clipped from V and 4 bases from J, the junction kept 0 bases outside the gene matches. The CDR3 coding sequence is TGTGCCATCAGTGAACAGGGGTATAATTCACCCCTCCACTTT. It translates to CAISEQGYNSPLHF.

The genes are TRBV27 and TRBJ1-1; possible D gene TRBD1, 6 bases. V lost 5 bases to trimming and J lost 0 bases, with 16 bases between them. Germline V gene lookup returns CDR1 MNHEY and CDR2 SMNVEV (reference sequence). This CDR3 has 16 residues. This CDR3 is CASSPRGGRLNTEAFF. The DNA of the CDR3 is TGTGCCAGCAGTCCCCGGGGGGGGCGACTGAACACTGAAGCTTTCTTT.

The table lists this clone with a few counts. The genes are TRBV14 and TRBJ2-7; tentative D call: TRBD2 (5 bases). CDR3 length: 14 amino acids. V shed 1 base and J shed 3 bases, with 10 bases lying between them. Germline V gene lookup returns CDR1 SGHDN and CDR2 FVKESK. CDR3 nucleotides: TGTGCCAGCAGCCAAGGACTACTGAACTACGAGCAGTACTTC. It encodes CASSQGLLNYEQYF.

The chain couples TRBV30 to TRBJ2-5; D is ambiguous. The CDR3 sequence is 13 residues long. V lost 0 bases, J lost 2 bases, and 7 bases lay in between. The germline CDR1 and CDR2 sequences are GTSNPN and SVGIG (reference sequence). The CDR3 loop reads CAWSVSAQETQYF. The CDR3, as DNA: TGTGCCTGGAGTGTATCCGCTCAAGAGACCCAGTACTTC.

The chain's CDR3 is CASSSPKGGVNTQYF. The DNA for the CDR3 is TGTGCCAGCAGCTCCCCGAAGGGGGGGGTAAATACGCAGTATTTT. The chain links TRBV5-4 to TRBJ2-3; perhaps TRBD2 as D (7 bases). The CDR3 consists of 15 residues. Germline V lookup: CDR1 SGHNT, CDR2 YYREEE (reference sequence). Trimming pared 3 bases from V and 7 bases from J, leaving 18 bases between.

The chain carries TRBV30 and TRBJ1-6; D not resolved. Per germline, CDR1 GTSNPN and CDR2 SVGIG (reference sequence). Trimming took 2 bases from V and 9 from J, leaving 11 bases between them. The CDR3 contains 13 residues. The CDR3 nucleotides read TGTGCCTGGAGTCCGGCAACTAGTTCACCCCTCCACTTT. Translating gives CAWSPATSSPLHF.

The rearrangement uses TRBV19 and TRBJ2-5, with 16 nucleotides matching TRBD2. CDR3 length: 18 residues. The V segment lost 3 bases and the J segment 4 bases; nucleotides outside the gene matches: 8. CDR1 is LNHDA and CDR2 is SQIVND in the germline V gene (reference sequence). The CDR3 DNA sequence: TGTGCCAGTAGTATCGGCCGGGGACTAGCGGGGGGGCGAGAGACCCAGTACTTC. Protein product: CASSIGRGLAGGRETQYF. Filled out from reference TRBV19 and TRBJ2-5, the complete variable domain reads DGGITQSPKYLFRKEGQNVTLSCEQNLNHDAMYWYRQDPGQGLRLIYYSQIVNDFQKGDIAEGYSVSREKKESFPLTVTSAQKNPTAFYLCASSIGRGLAGGRETQYFGPGTRLLVL.

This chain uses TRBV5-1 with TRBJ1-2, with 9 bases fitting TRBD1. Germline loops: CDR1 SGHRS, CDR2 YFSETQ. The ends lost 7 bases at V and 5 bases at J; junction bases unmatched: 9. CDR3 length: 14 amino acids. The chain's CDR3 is CASGSSGQGYGYTF. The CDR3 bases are TGCGCCAGCGGATCCTCGGGACAGGGTTATGGCTACACCTTC. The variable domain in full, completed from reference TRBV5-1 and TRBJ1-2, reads KAGVTQTPRYLIKTRGQQVTLSCSPISGHRSVSWYQQTPGQGLQFLFEYFSETQRNKGNFPGRFSGRQFSNSRSEMNVSTLELGDSALYLCASGSSGQGYGYTFGSGTRLTVV.

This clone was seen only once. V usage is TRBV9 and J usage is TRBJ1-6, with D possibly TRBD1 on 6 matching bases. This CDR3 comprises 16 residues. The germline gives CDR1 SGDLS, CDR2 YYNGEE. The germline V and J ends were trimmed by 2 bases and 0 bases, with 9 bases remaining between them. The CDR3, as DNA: TGTGCCAGCAGCGTGACAGGAGACTCCTATAATTCACCCCTCCACTTT. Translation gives CASSVTGDSYNSPLHF.

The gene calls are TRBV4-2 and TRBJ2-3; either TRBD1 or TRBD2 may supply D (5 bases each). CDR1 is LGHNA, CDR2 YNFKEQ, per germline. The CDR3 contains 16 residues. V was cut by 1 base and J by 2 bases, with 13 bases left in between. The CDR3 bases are TGTGCCAGCAGCCAAGCCGGACACGGGGACACAGATACGCAGTATTTT. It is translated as CASSQAGHGDTDTQYF.

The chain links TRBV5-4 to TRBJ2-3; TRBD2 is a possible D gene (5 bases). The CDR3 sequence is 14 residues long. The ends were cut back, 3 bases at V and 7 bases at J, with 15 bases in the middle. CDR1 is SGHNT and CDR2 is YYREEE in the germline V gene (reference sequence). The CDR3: CASSSADRGHTQYF. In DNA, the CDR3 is TGTGCCAGCAGCTCAGCGGACCGGGGTCATACGCAGTATTTT. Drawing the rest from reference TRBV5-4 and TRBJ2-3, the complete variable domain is ETGVTQSPTHLIKTRGQQVTLRCSSQSGHNTVSWYQQALGQGPQFIFQYYREEENGRGNFPPRFSGLQFPNYSSELNVNALELDDSALYLCASSSADRGHTQYFGPGTRLTVL.

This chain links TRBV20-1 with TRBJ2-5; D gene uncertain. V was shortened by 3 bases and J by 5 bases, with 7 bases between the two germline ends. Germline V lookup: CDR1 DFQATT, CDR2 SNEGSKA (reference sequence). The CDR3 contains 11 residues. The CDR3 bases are TGCAGTGCTAGCAATCGGGAGACCCAGTACTTC. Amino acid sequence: CSASNRETQYF.

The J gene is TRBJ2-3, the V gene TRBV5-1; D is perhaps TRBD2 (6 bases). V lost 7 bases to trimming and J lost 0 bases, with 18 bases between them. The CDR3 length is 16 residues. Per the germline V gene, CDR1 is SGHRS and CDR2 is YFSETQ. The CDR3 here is CASYQNRDSSTDTQYF. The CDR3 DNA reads TGCGCCAGCTATCAAAACCGGGACTCGAGCACAGATACGCAGTATTTT.

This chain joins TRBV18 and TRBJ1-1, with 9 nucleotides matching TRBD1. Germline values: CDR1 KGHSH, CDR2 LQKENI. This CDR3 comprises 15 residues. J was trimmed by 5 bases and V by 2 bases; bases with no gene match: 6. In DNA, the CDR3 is TGTGCCAGCTCACCAATGACAGGGGGTGGAACTGAAGCTTTCTTT. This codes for CASSPMTGGGTEAFF.

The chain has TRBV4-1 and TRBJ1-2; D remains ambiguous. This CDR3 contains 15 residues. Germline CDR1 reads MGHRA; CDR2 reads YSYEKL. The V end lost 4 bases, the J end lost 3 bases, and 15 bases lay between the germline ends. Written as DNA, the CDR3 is TGCGCCAGCAGCCCCCCAGACACCTTCTACTATGGCTACACCTTC. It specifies CASSPPDTFYYGYTF.

Written as DNA, the CDR3 is TGTGCCAGCAGCCGACCCCAGGGATGGGGGACCGGGGAGCTGTTTTTT. This codes for CASSRPQGWGTGELFF. The chain uses TRBV7-9 and TRBJ2-2; tentatively, D is TRBD1 or TRBD2 (5 bases each). This CDR3 contains 16 residues. CDR1 and CDR2 from the germline V gene are SEHNR and FQNEAQ (reference sequence). V dropped 5 bases and J dropped 5 bases, with 18 bases sitting between them. The whole variable domain, remainder taken from reference TRBV7-9 and TRBJ2-2, is DTGVSQNPRHKITKRGQNVTFRCDPISEHNRLYWYRQTLGQGPEFLTYFQNEAQLEKSRLLSDRFSAERPKGSFSTLEIQRTEQGDSAMYLCASSRPQGWGTGELFFGEGSRLTVL.

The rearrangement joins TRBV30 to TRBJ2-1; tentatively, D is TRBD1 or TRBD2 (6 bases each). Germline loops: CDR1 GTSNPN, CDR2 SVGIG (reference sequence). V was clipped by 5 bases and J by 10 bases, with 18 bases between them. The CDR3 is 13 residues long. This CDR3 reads CAWRRDMEWEQFF. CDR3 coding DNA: TGTGCCTGGCGGAGGGACATGGAGTGGGAGCAGTTCTTC.

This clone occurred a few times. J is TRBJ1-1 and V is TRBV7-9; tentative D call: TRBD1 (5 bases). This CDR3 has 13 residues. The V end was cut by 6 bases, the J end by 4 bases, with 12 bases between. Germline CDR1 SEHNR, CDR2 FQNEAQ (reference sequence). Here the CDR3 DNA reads TGTGCCAGCAGGTCCGACGGGGGCACTGAAGCTTTCTTT. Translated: CASRSDGGTEAFF.

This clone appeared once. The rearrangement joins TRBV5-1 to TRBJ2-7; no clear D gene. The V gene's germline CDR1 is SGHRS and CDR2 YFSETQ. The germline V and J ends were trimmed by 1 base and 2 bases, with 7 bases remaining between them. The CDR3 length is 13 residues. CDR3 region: CASSLNGAYEQYV. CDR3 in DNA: TGCGCCAGCAGCTTGAACGGAGCCTACGAGCAGTACGTC.

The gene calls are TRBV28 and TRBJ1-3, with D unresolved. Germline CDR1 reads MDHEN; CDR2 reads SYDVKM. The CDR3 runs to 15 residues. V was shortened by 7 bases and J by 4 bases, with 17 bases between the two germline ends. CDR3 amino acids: CASIESRAGGNTIYF. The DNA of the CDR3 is TGTGCCAGCATAGAATCGCGGGCCGGCGGAAACACCATATATTTT.

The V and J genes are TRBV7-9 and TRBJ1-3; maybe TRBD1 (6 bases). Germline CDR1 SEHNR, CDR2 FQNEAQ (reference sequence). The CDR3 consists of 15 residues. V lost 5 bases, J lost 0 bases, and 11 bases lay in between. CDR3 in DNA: TGTGCCAGCAGCCCAACAGGGCGCTCTGGAAACACCATATATTTT. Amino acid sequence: CASSPTGRSGNTIYF.

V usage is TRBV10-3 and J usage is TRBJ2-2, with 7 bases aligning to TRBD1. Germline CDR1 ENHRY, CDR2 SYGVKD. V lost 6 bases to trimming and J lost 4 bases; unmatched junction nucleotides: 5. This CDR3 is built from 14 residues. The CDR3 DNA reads TGTGCCATCAGGACGACAGGGACCACCGGGGAGCTGTTTTTT. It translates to CAIRTTGTTGELFF.

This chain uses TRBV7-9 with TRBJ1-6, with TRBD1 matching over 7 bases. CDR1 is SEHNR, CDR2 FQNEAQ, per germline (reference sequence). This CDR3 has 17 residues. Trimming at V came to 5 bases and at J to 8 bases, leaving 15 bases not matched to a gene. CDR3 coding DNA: TGTGCCAGCAGCCCCAAGGGAGCAGGGGGAGTATATTCACCCCTCCACTTT. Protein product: CASSPKGAGGVYSPLHF.

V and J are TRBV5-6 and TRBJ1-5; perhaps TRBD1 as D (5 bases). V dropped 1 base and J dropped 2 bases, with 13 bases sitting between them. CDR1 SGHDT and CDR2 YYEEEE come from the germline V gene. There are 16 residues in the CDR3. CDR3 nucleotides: TGTGCCAGCAGCTTGTGGCAGGGAAAGGGCAATCAGCCCCAGCATTTT. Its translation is CASSLWQGKGNQPQHF.

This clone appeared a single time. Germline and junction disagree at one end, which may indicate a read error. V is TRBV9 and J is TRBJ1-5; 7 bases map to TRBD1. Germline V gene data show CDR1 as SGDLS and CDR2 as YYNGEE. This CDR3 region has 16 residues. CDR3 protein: CASSRGTASEGQPQHF. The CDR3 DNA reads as TGTGCTAGCAGCAGAGGGACAGCCTCTGAGGGTCAGCCCCAGCATTTT.

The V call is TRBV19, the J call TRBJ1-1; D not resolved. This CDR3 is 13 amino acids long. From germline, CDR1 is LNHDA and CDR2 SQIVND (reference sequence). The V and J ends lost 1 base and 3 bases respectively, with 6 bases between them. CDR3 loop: CASSIVVDTEAFF. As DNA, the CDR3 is TGTGCCAGTAGTATAGTGGTGGACACTGAAGCTTTCTTT.